This TCR beta chain originates from a study of CD8 T cells in ankylosing spondylitis. The germline gives CDR1 KGHSH, CDR2 LQKENI. V dropped 3 bases and J dropped 2; count of bases not matched to a gene: 9. The CDR3 contains 18 residues. MiXCR was run by TCRdb on the 5' RACE reads, yielding one entry per CDR3 protein. The table lists approximately 220,000 distinct CDR3 sequences, under 30% of them singletons. Sequencing was performed on blood, either unsorted or a sorted T cell fraction (not recorded which). This rearrangement joins TRBV18 to TRBJ2-5; 13 positions match TRBD2. The sequence was collected from a male donor with ankylosing spondylitis or in good health (not recorded which). CDR3 DNA: TGTGCCAGCTCACCGGGACTAGCGGGAAATGGACGGCAAGAGACCCAGTACTTC. Translation gives CASSPGLAGNGRQETQYF.